Listed below are T cell receptor beta chains from one sample, sequenced in a study of T-cell memory formation after mild COVID-19. One entry per CDR3 protein results from TCRdb running MiXCR on the 5' RACE reads. The profile shows 550,000 to 700,000 distinct CDR3 sequences, about 18% of them singletons. Sample: PBMCs or a T cell subset sorted from them (not recorded which). These receptors were taken from an adult woman who had mild COVID-19 (a few samples of this study predate the infection). Cell type and time point are not known. CDR3s include the opening cysteine and the closing phenylalanine or tryptophan. D genes are given only for firm matches. Where a row states a size, it is once, few, many or the class of an expanded clone; other rows omit it.

cdr3_nt cdr3_aa d_call v_call clone_size j_call
TGTGCCACCAGTGATTTAACACAAGAGACCCAGTACTTC CATSDLTQETQYF - TRBV24-1 - TRBJ2-5
TGCAGTGCTATACGGGACGTACCCACAGATACGCAGTATTTT CSAIRDVPTDTQYF - TRBV20-1 - TRBJ2-3
TGTGCCAGCAGCCAAGGGCGCGAGCAGTACTTC CASSQGREQYF - TRBV3-1 few TRBJ2-7
TGCGCCAGCAGCTTAAAAACAGGGGCCTCCTTCTCTGGGGCCAACGTCCTGACTTTC CASSLKTGASFSGANVLTF TRBD1 TRBV5-1 few TRBJ2-6
TGTGCCTCGGACAGGGGGTTCTCGAACACCGGGGAGCTGTTTTTT CASDRGFSNTGELFF TRBD1 TRBV30 - TRBJ2-2
TGCAGCGTTGTGCGGCAGGGGATATACAATGAGCAGTTCTTC CSVVRQGIYNEQFF - TRBV29-1 few TRBJ2-1
TGTGCCATTTCTACCTGGACTAGCGCCCACAATGAGCAGTTCTTC CAISTWTSAHNEQFF TRBD2 TRBV24-1 - TRBJ2-1
TGCGCCAGCAGCCAAGGGGGCAAGAATTCACCCCTCCACTTT CASSQGGKNSPLHF - TRBV4-1 few TRBJ1-6
TGTGCCAGCAGAACGGGAGGGAGGAACTCCTACGAGCAGTACTTC CASRTGGRNSYEQYF TRBD2 TRBV6-2/TRBV6-3 few TRBJ2-7
TGCGCCAGCAGCTCGACGACTAGCGGGGGATTCTACAATGAGCAGTTCTTC CASSSTTSGGFYNEQFF TRBD2 TRBV5-1 - TRBJ2-1
TGTGCCAGCAGTCACATGGACAGGGGCTATCAGCCCCAGCATTTT CASSHMDRGYQPQHF TRBD1 TRBV6-2/TRBV6-3 few TRBJ1-5
TGTGCCAGCAGCCCTGGAGGAGGGGTGGACGAGCAGTACTTC CASSPGGGVDEQYF - TRBV7-9 - TRBJ2-7
TGCAGTGCTGCCCAAGGGGGGCAAGAGACCCAGTACTTC CSAAQGGQETQYF - TRBV20-1 few TRBJ2-5
TGTGCCTGGAGTATCGTCGGGAGGAACACCGGGGAGCTGTTTTTT CAWSIVGRNTGELFF - TRBV30 few TRBJ2-2
TGTGCCACCAGCAGAGTACCTAGCGGGGGCTCCACAGATACGCAGTATTTT CATSRVPSGGSTDTQYF TRBD2 TRBV15 few TRBJ2-3
TGTGCCAGCAGCTTCGGAGGGAGAGCTGGGGAGCTGTTTTTT CASSFGGRAGELFF - TRBV7-8 few TRBJ2-2
TGTGCCAGCAGCTTCGCCGCGGGGGCGAACTCCTACGAGCAGTACTTC CASSFAAGANSYEQYF - TRBV11-2 - TRBJ2-7
TGTGCCAGCAGCCAATCATGGGGACAGGCAGGCGCTAACTATGGCTACACCTTC CASSQSWGQAGANYGYTF TRBD1 TRBV14 - TRBJ1-2
TGTGCCAGCAGTATCGACCACCTCAGGGGGCAAGAGACCCAGTACTTC CASSIDHLRGQETQYF TRBD1 TRBV7-9 few TRBJ2-5
TGTGCCAGCAGCTCCGGACAGCGGACAATGAACACTGAAGCTTTCTTT CASSSGQRTMNTEAFF - TRBV7-8 few TRBJ1-1
TGCGCCAGCAGCCCGTTGGGGTGGAATGAGCAGTTCTTC CASSPLGWNEQFF - TRBV4-1 few TRBJ2-1
TGCGCCAGCAGCTTGGTTGTGGGCGGAGCGGAGACCCAGTACTTC CASSLVVGGAETQYF - TRBV5-1 - TRBJ2-5
TGTGCCAGTAGTATATTCCTCCGGGCAGGAGGGAATAATTCACCCCTCCACTTT CASSIFLRAGGNNSPLHF - TRBV19 - TRBJ1-6
TGTGCCAGCTCCGGGGGGAACTACAATGAGCAGTTCTTC CASSGGNYNEQFF TRBD2 TRBV7-3 many TRBJ2-1
TGCAGCGTTTACGGAGAGACAGGGTCGACCTATGGCTACACCTTC CSVYGETGSTYGYTF TRBD1 TRBV29-1 few TRBJ1-2
TGTGCCAGCAGTTTATTTCGGGGGATCACGACCGGGGAGCTGTTTTTT CASSLFRGITTGELFF - TRBV28 many TRBJ2-2
TGTGCCAGCAGCCTGGTAGGGAACGGCTACAATGAGCAGTTCTTC CASSLVGNGYNEQFF - TRBV7-3 - TRBJ2-1
TGCAGTGGACTGACGTCAGAGACCCAGTACTTC CSGLTSETQYF - TRBV20-1 - TRBJ2-5
TGTGCCACCAGTGGAGTAGCGGGGGAGAACACCGGGGAGCTGTTTTTT CATSGVAGENTGELFF TRBD2 TRBV24-1 - TRBJ2-2
TGTGCCAGCCTACCGAGGGGTGGGACTGAAGCTTTCTTT CASLPRGGTEAFF - TRBV12-3/TRBV12-4 - TRBJ1-1
TGTGCCAGTAGTATAGGGCTGAACACCGGGGAGCTGTTTTTT CASSIGLNTGELFF - TRBV19 few TRBJ2-2
TGTGCCAGCAGCTTAGAACTCGACGGTACTAACTATGGCTACACCTTC CASSLELDGTNYGYTF - TRBV7-9 - TRBJ1-2
TGTGCCAGCTCACAGGTCAGGGCGGCGTACGAGCAGTACTTC CASSQVRAAYEQYF - TRBV18 - TRBJ2-7
TGTGCCAGCAGCTTAGAGAAGTCTCAGGAGACCCAGTACTTC CASSLEKSQETQYF - TRBV13 few TRBJ2-5
TGTGCCAGCAGCCATGAGGGGGCGGTTGAAAAACTGTTTTTT CASSHEGAVEKLFF TRBD1 TRBV3-1 - TRBJ1-4
TGTGCCAGCAGTTACACCGGGACTAGCGGCACCGGGGAGCTGTTTTTT CASSYTGTSGTGELFF TRBD2 TRBV6-6 few TRBJ2-2
TGTGCCAGCAGCCAAGACAGGCCTTTGAACACTGAAGCTTTCTTT CASSQDRPLNTEAFF - TRBV14 few TRBJ1-1
TGTGCAGAGGCGAGGGAGTCTGGGTATGGCTACACCTTC CAEARESGYGYTF - TRBV30 few TRBJ1-2
TGTGCCAGCAGCTATCAGGGTTACGAGCAGTACTTC CASSYQGYEQYF - TRBV5-6 many TRBJ2-7
TGTGCCAGCAGTTTTAGGGAGGGGCGGCGCTATGGCTACACCTTC CASSFREGRRYGYTF - TRBV12-3/TRBV12-4 few TRBJ1-2